This T cell receptor (beta chain) was captured by sequencing in a study of beta chain features in type 1 diabetes. As every portion of the isolated RNA was reverse transcribed, the sequencing read expressed TCRB transcripts. Some clones are missing from TCRdb's copy, which holds only in-frame ones; the method was immunoSEQ multiplex PCR. Of some 250,000 clones detected, under 13% appear once; the ten largest clones hold around 0.018%. A word on this clone: The antigen is undetermined. Sequence at one end of the junction differs from germline and may be a read error.

Study-wide findings and caveats: Among all four CD4+ subsets, Type 1 diabetes patients had TCRB CDR3s that were moderately but significantly shorter. Because the template was cDNA, high-expressing cells might be over-represented.

The specimen sequenced was naive CD4+ T cells from blood. This TCR came from a man aged 25 to 40 with type 1 diabetes.

CDR3 DNA: TGTGCCAGTAACCTCCTCGGGACAGGGTTAATTTTT. Its protein product is CASNLLGTGLIF. The chain combines TRBV19 with TRBJ1-5; 9 bases are shared with TRBD1. Germline lookup yields CDR1 LNHDA and CDR2 SQIVND (reference sequence). The CDR3 extends over 12 amino acids.